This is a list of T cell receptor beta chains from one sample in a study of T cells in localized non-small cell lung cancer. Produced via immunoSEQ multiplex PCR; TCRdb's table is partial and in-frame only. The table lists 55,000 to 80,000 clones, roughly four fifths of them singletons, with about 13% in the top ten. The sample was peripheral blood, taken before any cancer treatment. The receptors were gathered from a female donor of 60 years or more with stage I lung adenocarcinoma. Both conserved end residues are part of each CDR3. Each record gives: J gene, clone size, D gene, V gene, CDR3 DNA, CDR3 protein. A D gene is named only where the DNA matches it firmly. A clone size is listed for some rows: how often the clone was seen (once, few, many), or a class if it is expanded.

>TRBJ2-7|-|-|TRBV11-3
TGTGCCAGCAGCAAACGTAGCTCCTACGAGCAGTACTTC
CASSKRSSYEQYF
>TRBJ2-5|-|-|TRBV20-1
TGCAGTGCTTCGTCGAAGGAGACCCAGTACTTC
CSASSKETQYF
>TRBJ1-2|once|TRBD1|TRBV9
TGTGCCAGCAGCGAGCGACAGGGGAGGGTCGGCTACACCTTC
CASSERQGRVGYTF
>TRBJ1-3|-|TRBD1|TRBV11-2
TGTGCCAGCAGCCCCGGAGTCCGGGACAGAAGTTCTGGAAACACCATATATTTT
CASSPGVRDRSSGNTIYF
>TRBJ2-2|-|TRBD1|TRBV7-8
TGTGCCAGCAGCCGCTTATATCCAGGGGGCAGGCCCACCGGGGAGCTGTTTTTT
CASSRLYPGGRPTGELFF
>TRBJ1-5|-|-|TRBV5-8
TGTGCCAGCAGCCCGAGGTCGAGCAATCAGCCCCAGCATTTT
CASSPRSSNQPQHF
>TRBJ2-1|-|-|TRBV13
TGTGCCAGCAGCGCGAAGACGGGCCTAGCAGTATACAATGAGCAGTTCTTC
CASSAKTGLAVYNEQFF
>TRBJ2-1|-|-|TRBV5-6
TGTGCCAGCAGCTTGGATGGCGGAGAGATTTACAATGAGCAGTTCTTC
CASSLDGGEIYNEQFF
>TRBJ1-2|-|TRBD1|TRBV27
TGTGCCAGCAGTTTAAAAGGGACAGGGAATTACTATGGCTACACCTTC
CASSLKGTGNYYGYTF
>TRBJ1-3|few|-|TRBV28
TGTGCCAGCACCGGGGACACCATATATTTT
CASTGDTIYF
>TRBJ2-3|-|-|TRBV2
TGTGCCAGCAGTGAGCGGCAGGGGGGAACAGATACGCAGTATTTT
CASSERQGGTDTQYF
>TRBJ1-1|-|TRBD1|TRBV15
TGTGCCACCGTTAGGGACAGGGAAGGTGAAGCTTTCTTT
CATVRDREGEAFF
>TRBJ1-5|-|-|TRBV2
TGTGCCAGCACCCCGGAACTGCAGCAGCCCCAGCATTTT
CASTPELQQPQHF
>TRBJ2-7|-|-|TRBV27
TGTGCCAGCAGTTCCGGGGCGGAGCGCCGGGAGCAGTACTTC
CASSSGAERREQYF
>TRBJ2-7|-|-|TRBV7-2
TGTGCCAGCAGCGCGGACGGGTCCTACGAGCAGTACTTC
CASSADGSYEQYF
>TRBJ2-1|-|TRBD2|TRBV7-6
TGTGCCAGCAGCCCAAGACTAGCGGGAGTTAATGAGCAGTTCTTC
CASSPRLAGVNEQFF
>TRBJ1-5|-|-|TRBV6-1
TGTGCCAGCAGGGTACAGGGCCATCAGCCCCAGCATTTT
CASRVQGHQPQHF
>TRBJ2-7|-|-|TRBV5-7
TGTGCCAGCAGCTTGGACGGGGAGCTTAGGATCTACGAGCAGTACTTC
CASSLDGELRIYEQYF
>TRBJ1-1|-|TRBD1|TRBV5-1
TGCGCCAGCAGCCTACAGGGGCGAGGTAGTACTGAAGCTTTCTTT
CASSLQGRGSTEAFF
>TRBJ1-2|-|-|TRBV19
TGTGCCAGTAGTCCATGGACAGAGGGTGGCTACACCTTC
CASSPWTEGGYTF